A single sample is the source of the 26 T cell receptor beta chains below, sequenced in a study of T-cell memory formation after mild COVID-19. MiXCR, run by TCRdb on the 5' RACE reads, gives a single entry per CDR3 protein. In the table there are some 350,000 distinct CDR3 sequences, about 15% of which are singletons. Sequencing used PBMCs or a T cell subset sorted from them (not recorded which). These receptors all stem from a man younger than 35 who had mild COVID-19 (a few samples of this study predate the infection). Cell type and time point are not known.

The J gene is TRBJ2-5, the V gene TRBV19; D is perhaps TRBD1 or TRBD2 (6 bases each). The germline gives CDR1 LNHDA, CDR2 SQIVND (reference sequence). V lost 2 bases to trimming and J lost 5 bases, with 12 bases between them. The CDR3 is 14 residues long. The chain's CDR3 is CASSISGATETQYF. The CDR3 DNA sequence: TGTGCCAGTAGTATATCGGGGGCAACGGAGACCCAGTACTTC.

This clonotype was picked up a small number of times. The rearrangement joins TRBV15 to TRBJ1-3; D is unresolved. Looked up from germline, CDR1 is LNHNV and CDR2 is YYDKDF (reference sequence). CDR3 length: 15 amino acids. Trimming removed 0 bases at V and 3 bases at J, with 9 bases between. CDR3 sequence reads: CATSRDLADGNTIYF. DNA of the CDR3: TGTGCCACCAGCAGAGATTTGGCCGATGGAAACACCATATATTTT.

This chain connects TRBV5-1 to TRBJ2-3; D possibly matches TRBD1 or TRBD2 (5 bases each). The CDR3 covers 17 residues. V shed 4 bases and J shed 4 bases, with 22 bases lying between them. Per germline, CDR1 SGHRS and CDR2 YFSETQ. DNA of the CDR3: TGCGCCAGCAGCCCACAAAGAGGGGCCAGTTCCGCAGATACGCAGTATTTT. It encodes CASSPQRGASSADTQYF.

The CDR3 DNA follows: TGTGCCACCAGCAGTCGGACTAGCGGGGGCCGCTCTGGGGCCAACGTCCTGACTTTC. Amino acid sequence: CATSSRTSGGRSGANVLTF. The chain combines TRBV15 with TRBJ2-6, with TRBD2 matching 13 bases. The germline CDR1 and CDR2 sequences are LNHNV and YYDKDF (reference sequence). J gave up 0 bases and V 3 bases, and 5 bases lay outside the gene matches. There are 19 residues in the CDR3. The whole variable domain, remainder taken from reference TRBV15 and TRBJ2-6, is DAMVIQNPRYQVTQFGKPVTLSCSQTLNHNVMYWYQQKSSQAPKLLFHYYDKDFNNEADTPDNFQSRRPNTSFCFLDIRSPGLGDTAMYLCATSSRTSGGRSGANVLTFGAGSRLTVL.

This clonotype was counted a single time. V is TRBV12-3 or TRBV12-4 and J is TRBJ1-2; D unresolved. The CDR3 has 13 amino acids. The V end lost 5 bases, the J end lost 7 bases, and 14 bases lay between the germline ends. DNA for the CDR3: TGTGCCAGCAGTCCGTGGACCATCGGTGGCTACACCTTC. It yields the protein CASSPWTIGGYTF.

This clonotype was observed many times. The CDR3 sequence is CASGRGTEAFF. CDR3 nucleotides: TGTGCCAGTGGACGTGGTACTGAAGCTTTCTTT. The genes are TRBV19 and TRBJ1-1, with D hard to call. Germline V gene data show CDR1 as LNHDA and CDR2 as SQIVND (reference sequence). Trimming cost V 8 bases and J 5 bases, with 9 bases left between them. The length of the CDR3 is 11 residues. Drawing the rest from reference TRBV19 and TRBJ1-1, the complete variable domain is DGGITQSPKYLFRKEGQNVTLSCEQNLNHDAMYWYRQDPGQGLRLIYYSQIVNDFQKGDIAEGYSVSREKKESFPLTVTSAQKNPTAFYLCASGRGTEAFFGQGTRLTVV.

The rearrangement joins TRBV9 to TRBJ2-7, with D possibly being TRBD2 (5 bases). Germline CDR1 SGDLS, CDR2 YYNGEE. The V and J ends lost 0 bases and 3 bases respectively, with 7 bases between them. This CDR3 is 13 amino acids long. In DNA, the CDR3 is TGTGCCAGCAGCGTAGCGGCGGGCTACGAGCAGTACTTC. Translated: CASSVAAGYEQYF.

The chain carries TRBV7-9 and TRBJ1-1, with 9 bases aligning to TRBD1. The V gene end was trimmed by 5 bases and the J gene end by 2 bases; junction bases not matched to a gene: 6. Germline V lookup: CDR1 SEHNR, CDR2 FQNEAQ (reference sequence). This CDR3 has 15 residues. In nucleotides, the CDR3 is TGTGCCAGCAGCCATGAACAGGGGGCAAACACTGAAGCTTTCTTT. Translated: CASSHEQGANTEAFF.

The J gene is TRBJ2-1, the V gene TRBV4-3, with 9 bases aligning to TRBD2. Germline assignment: CDR1 LGHNA and CDR2 YSLEER. Unmatched junction bases numbered 9, after V lost 0 bases and J lost 6 bases. The CDR3 runs 17 residues. The DNA for the CDR3 is TGCGCCAGCAGCCAAGATTTGCCCAGCGGGGGGTTCAATGAGCAGTTCTTC. Translated, it gives CASSQDLPSGGFNEQFF.

This clonotype was counted a few times. V gene TRBV12-3 or TRBV12-4 combines with J gene TRBJ1-6; perhaps TRBD1 as D (6 bases). The CDR3 runs to 12 residues. V was pared by 2 bases and J by 10 bases, with 6 bases between. CDR3 amino acids: CASSLQGSPLHF. CDR3 bases: TGTGCCAGCAGTTTACAGGGGTCACCCCTCCACTTT.

The table lists this clonotype with a few counts. The chain has TRBV7-2 and TRBJ2-6; D call uncertain. Germline V gives CDR1 SGHTA, CDR2 FQGNSA. This CDR3 spans 13 amino acids. With 5 bases removed from V and 10 bases from J, the gap between germline ends came to 12 bases. The CDR3 loop is CASSQGGENVLTF. In DNA form, the CDR3 reads TGTGCCAGCAGCCAAGGTGGAGAGAACGTCCTGACTTTC.

This clonotype was observed a few times. This CDR3 is CSARAQRIRASTDTQYF. DNA of the CDR3: TGCAGTGCTAGAGCCCAGCGCATCCGTGCTAGCACAGATACGCAGTATTTT. The rearrangement links TRBV20-1 to TRBJ2-3; D ambiguous. The CDR3 length is 17 residues. CDR1 and CDR2 (germline): DFQATT, SNEGSKA (reference sequence). V was clipped by 1 base and J by 0 bases, with 17 bases between them.

The chain uses TRBV12-3 or TRBV12-4 and TRBJ2-7; D gene ambiguous. The CDR3 has 14 amino acids. V was cut by 2 bases and J by 3 bases, with 11 bases left in between. This CDR3 reads CASSLRAGLYEQYF. CDR3 in DNA: TGTGCCAGCAGTTTACGCGCAGGCCTCTACGAGCAGTACTTC.

J is TRBJ2-5 and V is TRBV4-3; 8 positions agree with TRBD2. CDR1 LGHNA and CDR2 YSLEER come from the germline V gene. This CDR3 region has 15 residues. The junction had 9 bases not matched to a gene; V was cut back by 4 bases and J by 5 bases. The CDR3 DNA is TGCGCCAGCAGCCCACATGGACTAGCTCGGGAGACCCAGTACTTC. Protein product: CASSPHGLARETQYF.

This clonotype occurred a few times. V is TRBV7-3 and J is TRBJ2-3; 9 bases line up with TRBD1. The length of the CDR3 is 15 residues. Unmatched junction bases numbered 6, after V lost 4 bases and J lost 4 bases. CDR1 and CDR2 (germline): SGHTA, FQGTGA. This CDR3 is CASSSGTGRSDTQYF. CDR3 sequence (DNA): TGTGCCAGCAGCTCCGGGACAGGGAGGTCAGATACGCAGTATTTT.

This clonotype was detected a few times. The chain is built from TRBV12-3 or TRBV12-4 and TRBJ2-2; 9 nucleotides match TRBD1. CDR3 size: 15 residues. The V gene end was trimmed by 5 bases and the J gene end by 6 bases; junction bases not matched to a gene: 7. CDR3 loop: CASSPPRTGAGELFF. In DNA, the CDR3 is TGTGCCAGCAGTCCGCCCCGGACAGGGGCCGGGGAGCTGTTTTTT.

This clonotype has just a few counts. The gene calls are TRBV7-9 and TRBJ2-1, with D hard to call. The CDR3 length is 14 residues. Per the germline V gene, CDR1 is SEHNR and CDR2 is FQNEAQ (reference sequence). V was pared by 4 bases and J by 6 bases, with 13 bases between. This CDR3 is CASSYSPLSNEQFF. CDR3 nucleotide sequence: TGTGCCAGCAGCTATAGTCCCTTAAGCAATGAGCAGTTCTTC.

In its sample, this clonotype was seen a few times. The V call is TRBV6-2 or TRBV6-3, the J call TRBJ1-1; possibly TRBD1 for D (5 bases). The germline CDR1 and CDR2 sequences are MNHEY and SVGEGT. The CDR3 is made up of 11 amino acids. Between the trimmed V and J ends, which lost 2 bases and 11 bases, there was a span of 9 bases. The CDR3 nucleotides are TGTGCCAGCAGTTACCAGGGACGGGCTTTCTTT. Amino acids: CASSYQGRAFF.

The chain recombines TRBV6-1 with TRBJ1-2, with D possibly matching TRBD1 (5 bases). V was pared by 3 bases and J by 3 bases, with 14 bases between. CDR3 length equals 15 residues. The germline CDR1 and CDR2 sequences are MNHNS and SASEGT. CDR3 in DNA: TGTGCCAGCAGTGAGTGGGGCTTGAGCGACTATGGCTACACCTTC. Its protein product is CASSEWGLSDYGYTF.

The chain combines TRBV5-1 with TRBJ2-4, with TRBD2 matching over 15 bases. V lost 7 bases and J lost 1; bases outside the gene matches: 9. CDR3 length equals 18 residues. The germline V gene has CDR1 SGHRS and CDR2 YFSETQ. The chain's CDR3 is CASHPGLAGGRAKNIQYF. The CDR3 DNA reads TGCGCCAGCCACCCGGGACTAGCGGGGGGTCGGGCCAAAAACATTCAGTACTTC.

Many counts were recorded for this clonotype. The J gene is TRBJ2-5, the V gene TRBV5-1; D ambiguous. The CDR3 runs 14 residues. From germline, CDR1 is SGHRS and CDR2 YFSETQ. Trimming removed 0 bases at V and 7 bases at J, with 13 bases between. The CDR3 DNA is TGCGCCAGCAGCTTGGCGGCGGTAGTGGGGACCCAGTACTTC. Protein: CASSLAAVVGTQYF.

The rearrangement joins TRBV7-8 to TRBJ2-7; either TRBD1 or TRBD2 may fit D (5 bases each). The germline V gene encodes CDR1 SGHVS and CDR2 FQNEAQ. The V and J ends lost 1 base and 5 bases respectively, with 9 bases between them. There are 13 residues in the CDR3. CDR3 DNA: TGTGCCAGCAGCTTAGGAGGGGCCAACGAGCAGTACTTC. This translates into CASSLGGANEQYF.

The J gene is TRBJ2-7, the V gene TRBV9; D possibly corresponds to TRBD2 (6 bases). V was shortened by 4 bases and J by 0 bases, with 23 bases between the two germline ends. The CDR3 has 18 amino acids. Germline loops: CDR1 SGDLS, CDR2 YYNGEE. The CDR3 spells CASSPSHRDSDSSYEQYF. The DNA for the CDR3 is TGTGCCAGCAGCCCCAGCCACCGGGACTCCGACAGCTCCTACGAGCAGTACTTC.

V gene TRBV7-9 combines with J gene TRBJ2-5, with a possible D match to TRBD2 (5 bases). CDR3 size: 15 residues. The germline CDR1 and CDR2 sequences are SEHNR and FQNEAQ (reference sequence). V lost 5 bases and J 3 bases, leaving 16 bases between the germline ends. The CDR3 here is CASSARPVEEETQYF. CDR3 nucleotides: TGTGCCAGCAGCGCCCGCCCCGTGGAGGAAGAGACCCAGTACTTC.

This clonotype was picked up many times. The chain combines TRBV20-1 with TRBJ2-1; 9 positions agree with TRBD1. Germline loops: CDR1 DFQATT, CDR2 SNEGSKA (reference sequence). The CDR3 has 15 amino acids. V lost 6 bases to trimming and J lost 4 bases; unmatched junction nucleotides: 10. The CDR3 sequence is CSAIDRDRDYNEQFF. The DNA for the CDR3 is TGCAGTGCCATTGACCGGGACAGGGATTACAATGAGCAGTTCTTC.

This clonotype appeared a few times. The V and J genes are TRBV4-2 and TRBJ2-7; D is ambiguous. The V gene lost 2 bases and the J gene lost 1 base, with 6 bases spanning the gap. The germline V gene has CDR1 LGHNA and CDR2 YNFKEQ. This CDR3 is built from 13 residues. The CDR3 DNA sequence: TGTGCCAGCAGCCAACCTGATTCCTACGAGCAGTACTTC. Protein: CASSQPDSYEQYF.